The source of this TCR beta chain is a study of CD8+ T cells in alopecia areata. The study, taken as a whole, reports: It was observed that many expanded lesional clones persisted in scalp and blood during tofacitinib. The study found tofacitinib significantly decreased scalp clonality and expanded CD8+ clones among the top 100.

The treatment: oral pan-JAK inhibitor, 5-10 mg twice daily. cDNA prepared by RNA extraction and subsequent reverse transcription served as the template for sequencing. Method: immunoSEQ multiplex PCR; TCRdb's copy keeps in-frame clones and lacks some. The table includes 200,000 to 250,000 clones, about 64% detected once. The CDR3 loop spans 17 amino acids. Germline lookup yields CDR1 SQVTM and CDR2 ANQGSEA. V shed 0 bases and J shed 2 bases, with 16 bases lying between them. This clone came up a few times. Antigen unknown. J is TRBJ2-2 and V is TRBV29-1, with a possible D match to TRBD1 (5 bases). Sequenced material: CD4+ T cells sorted from blood, taken at week 4, from a patient treated with tofacitinib. The clonotype comes from a human donor with alopecia areata. The CDR3 region has the DNA TGCAGCGTTGAAGACCGAAATCGGCAGGGTAACACCGGGGAGCTGTTTTTT. Its protein product is CSVEDRNRQGNTGELFF.